The 11 T cell receptor beta chains reported below all come from one sample, sequenced in a study of shared clonotypes between healthy human individuals. Only in-frame clones appear in the TCRdb table, and some are missing; sequencing was by immunoSEQ multiplex PCR. The sample carries some 1,100,000 clones, 75% to 85% recorded once. Sequenced: memory CD4+ T cells from PBMCs. The subset: CD45RA-negative fraction. These receptors originate from a man aged 18 to 35 in good health. Some clones in this sample may be carry-over from other donors' samples.

V gene TRBV27 combines with J gene TRBJ2-1; 7 nucleotides match TRBD2. The CDR3 is 20 residues long. Trimming cost V 5 bases and J 1 base; bases outside gene matches: 20. Germline V gene sequence: CDR1 MNHEY, CDR2 SMNVEV (reference sequence). CDR3 amino acids: CASSKGDPGLAVPSYNEQFF. CDR3 nucleotide sequence: TGTGCCAGCAGTAAAGGCGATCCTGGGCTAGCGGTCCCATCCTACAATGAGCAGTTCTTC.

This chain joins TRBV6-1 and TRBJ2-1; 14 bases match TRBD2. CDR1 MNHNS and CDR2 SASEGT come from the germline V gene. V shed 4 bases and J 8 bases; nucleotides not matched to a gene: 10. This CDR3 region has 17 residues. CDR3 protein: CASSASRRLAGGDEQFF. The CDR3 DNA follows: TGTGCCAGCAGTGCATCCCGTAGACTAGCGGGGGGGGATGAGCAGTTCTTC.

The V gene is TRBV6-5, the J gene TRBJ2-4, with a weak D call TRBD1 (5 bases). The length of the CDR3 is 13 residues. Trimming left V 4 bases short and J 6 bases short, with 10 bases between. CDR1 is MNHEY and CDR2 is SVGAGI in the germline V gene. The CDR3: CASSLDRGNIQYF. CDR3 bases: TGTGCCAGCAGTTTAGACAGAGGAAACATTCAGTACTTC.

The rearrangement links TRBV29-1 to TRBJ2-5; 12 bases fit TRBD2. Unmatched junction bases numbered 23, after V lost 4 bases and J lost 5 bases. Germline loops: CDR1 SQVTM, CDR2 ANQGSEA. The CDR3 runs to 20 residues. The DNA for the CDR3 is TGCAGCGTTGGCTTCCGATTGACAATTGGGACTAGCGGGCCACAGGAGACCCAGTACTTC. Translated, it gives CSVGFRLTIGTSGPQETQYF.

The chain links TRBV29-1 to TRBJ2-3; perhaps TRBD2 as D (6 bases). Trimming removed 6 bases from V and 3 bases from J, with 10 bases in between. The germline gives CDR1 SQVTM, CDR2 ANQGSEA. The CDR3 totals 12 residues. The CDR3 region has the DNA TGCAGCGTCGGGAGAGTGACAGATACGCAGTATTTT. Its protein product is CSVGRVTDTQYF.

About this clone: Other DNA sequences of this sample code for an identical CDR3. V usage is TRBV28 and J usage is TRBJ1-4; D is perhaps TRBD1 (5 bases). CDR1 MDHEN and CDR2 SYDVKM come from the germline V gene. The V gene lost 4 bases and the J gene lost 8 bases, with 14 bases spanning the gap. This CDR3 comprises 14 residues. CDR3 sequence (DNA): TGTGCCAGCAGTTCTGACGGGGGTGGAGAAAAACTGTTTTTT. This codes for CASSSDGGGEKLFF.

This chain joins TRBV30 and TRBJ2-1; D gene uncertain. Looked up from germline, CDR1 is GTSNPN and CDR2 is SVGIG (reference sequence). With 3 bases removed from V and 9 bases from J, the gap between germline ends came to 18 bases. The length of the CDR3 is 14 residues. Written as DNA, the CDR3 is TGTGCCTGGAGAAGGAGCTGGGTAGATGCTGAGCAGTTCTTC. This translates into CAWRRSWVDAEQFF.

The gene calls are TRBV5-6 and TRBJ2-5; D might be TRBD2 (6 bases). Deletions cut 3 bases from V and 4 bases from J, with 13 bases between. Germline lookup yields CDR1 SGHDT and CDR2 YYEEEE. The CDR3 contains 14 residues. Here the CDR3 DNA reads TGTGCCAGCAGCTGGGGGACTTTTGGAGAGACCCAGTACTTC. Translation gives CASSWGTFGETQYF.

The chain carries TRBV10-3 and TRBJ2-2; D gene uncertain. Trimming left V 10 bases short and J 6 bases short, with 9 bases between. The CDR3 contains 11 residues. Looked up from germline, CDR1 is ENHRY and CDR2 is SYGVKD. CDR3: CATTVAGELFF. CDR3 coding DNA: TGTGCCACCACGGTGGCCGGGGAGCTGTTTTTT.

This clone came up once. This chain uses TRBV21-1 with TRBJ2-3; the table gives TRBD2 as D, unverified against the DNA. TRBV21-1 is labeled a pseudogene. CDR3 length equals 12 residues. CDR3 sequence reads: CASNREPDTQYF. The CDR3 coding sequence is TGTGCCAGCAATCGGGAGCCAGATACGCAGTATTTT.

This clone came up a few times. The gene calls are TRBV15 and TRBJ2-1; 7 positions agree with TRBD1. The CDR3 spans 16 residues. Trimming cost V 5 bases and J 8 bases; bases outside gene matches: 15. Germline values: CDR1 LNHNV, CDR2 YYDKDF (reference sequence). The CDR3 DNA sequence: TGTGCCACCAGCGGCCTAAGGGGGCAGGGCTCCTATGAGCAGTTCTTC. Residues: CATSGLRGQGSYEQFF.